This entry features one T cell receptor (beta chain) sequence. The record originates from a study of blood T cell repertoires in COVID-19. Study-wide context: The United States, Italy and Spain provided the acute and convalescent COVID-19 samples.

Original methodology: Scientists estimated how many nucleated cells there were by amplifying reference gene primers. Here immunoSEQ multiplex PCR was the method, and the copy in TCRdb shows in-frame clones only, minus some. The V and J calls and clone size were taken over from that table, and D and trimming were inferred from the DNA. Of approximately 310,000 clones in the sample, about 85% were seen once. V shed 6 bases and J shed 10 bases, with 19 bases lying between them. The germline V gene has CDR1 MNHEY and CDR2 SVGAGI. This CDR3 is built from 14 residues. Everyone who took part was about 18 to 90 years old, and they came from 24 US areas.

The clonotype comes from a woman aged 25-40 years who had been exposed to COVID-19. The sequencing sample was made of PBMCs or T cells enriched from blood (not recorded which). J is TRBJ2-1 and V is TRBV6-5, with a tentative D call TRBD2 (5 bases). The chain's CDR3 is CASRWSGPTGEQFF. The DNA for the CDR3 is TGTGCCAGCAGGTGGAGCGGACCTACTGGGGAGCAGTTCTTC.